What follows are 29 T cell receptor beta chains derived from one specimen sequenced in a study of prognosis after radiotherapy for stage I lung cancer. Genomic DNA was the source, and TCR beta CDR3 was amplified from it by two-round multiplex PCR. Every TRBV and TRBJ gene had its own specific primer in first-round PCR. TCRdb redid the calling of the multiplex PCR reads with MiXCR, one entry per CDR3 protein. The table records approximately 25,000 distinct CDR3 sequences, about 41% of them present only once. The sample here was PBMCs, taken before or after stereotactic body radiation therapy (not recorded which). Every receptor here comes from a donor aged 50 or older with non-small cell lung cancer.

On this clonotype itself: A far larger clone is just one base off, so this is likely a read error. This chain joins TRBV6-1 and TRBJ2-5, with 9 bases aligning to TRBD2. J gave up 5 bases and V 6 bases, and 13 bases lay outside the gene matches. The V gene's germline CDR1 is MNHNS and CDR2 SASEGT. This CDR3 has 16 residues. The CDR3 coding sequence is TGTGCCAGCAGAACTGCTAATAGCGGGGGCGTGGAGACCCAGTACTTC. Translated: CASRTANSGGVETQYF.

This clonotype was observed once. V is TRBV30 and J is TRBJ2-1; D is unclear. The CDR3 spans 12 residues. Germline values: CDR1 GTSNPN, CDR2 SVGIG (reference sequence). The V gene lost 1 base and the J gene lost 9 bases, with 10 bases spanning the gap. The CDR3 nucleotides read TGTGCCTGGAGTGAAGCACCCGGTGAGCAGTTCTTC. Translating gives CAWSEAPGEQFF.

In regard to this clonotype: Being one base from a much bigger clone, this may be a read error. The rearrangement links TRBV6-1 to TRBJ2-4; 7 bases fit TRBD2. Germline V gene lookup returns CDR1 MNHNS and CDR2 SASEGT. V shed 2 bases and J 8 bases; nucleotides not matched to a gene: 12. This CDR3 spans 16 amino acids. As DNA, the CDR3 is TGTGCCAGCAGTGAACCTAGCGGATGTAGCCTGGACATTCAGTACTTC. It codes for CASSEPSGCSLDIQYF.

The V gene is TRBV20-1, the J gene TRBJ1-3; D gene unclear. CDR3 length: 12 residues. Trimming cost V 6 bases and J 0 bases, with 6 bases left between them. Germline CDR1 is DFQATT and CDR2 is SNEGSKA (reference sequence). For the CDR3, the DNA is TGCAGTGCGAGGAGCTCTGGAAACACCATATATTTT. The encoded protein is CSARSSGNTIYF.

The J gene is TRBJ2-2, the V gene TRBV6-5, with 8 positions matching TRBD1. The junction had 10 bases not matched to a gene; V was cut back by 4 bases and J by 6 bases. Germline CDR1 and CDR2: MNHEY and SVGAGI. This CDR3 spans 16 amino acids. The CDR3 is CASSFGQGTISGELFF. The CDR3 region has the DNA TGTGCCAGCAGTTTTGGACAGGGTACGATTTCCGGGGAGCTGTTTTTT.

This chain connects TRBV6-5 to TRBJ2-7; 7 nucleotides line up with TRBD1. This CDR3 comprises 16 residues. V shed 0 bases, J shed 6 bases, and the junction held 11 bases outside the gene matches. The germline CDR1 and CDR2 sequences are MNHEY and SVGAGI. The CDR3 DNA reads TGTGCCAGCAGTTACTCGAAGGGACAGAGTATCGGCGAGCAGTACTTC. Translating it yields CASSYSKGQSIGEQYF.

This clonotype was found many times. This chain links TRBV4-3 with TRBJ2-1; TRBD2 aligns across 11 bases. The junction had 10 bases not matched to a gene; V was cut back by 0 bases and J by 9 bases. This CDR3 is 17 amino acids long. Germline V gene sequence: CDR1 LGHNA, CDR2 YSLEER. In DNA, the CDR3 is TGCGCCAGCAGCCAAGAGATTCCACTAGCGGGAGTCTCTGAGCAGTTCTTC. Translating gives CASSQEIPLAGVSEQFF.

The sample holds many counts of this clonotype. The chain employs TRBV19 and TRBJ2-7; 10 positions agree with TRBD2. The trim removed 10 bases at V and 7 bases at J, leaving 10 bases unmatched. Per germline, CDR1 LNHDA and CDR2 SQIVND (reference sequence). The CDR3 totals 13 residues. CDR3 sequence (DNA): TGTGCCACCCGGAGCGGGGGGGCTACGGAGCAGTACTTC. Its translation: CATRSGGATEQYF.

This clonotype has ten or more counts. The chain employs TRBV9 and TRBJ2-7; 8 positions agree with TRBD2. The V segment lost 4 bases and the J segment 6 bases; nucleotides outside the gene matches: 12. Germline values: CDR1 SGDLS, CDR2 YYNGEE. This CDR3 has 15 residues. This CDR3 reads CASSSPSGGVAEQYF. The CDR3 nucleotides read TGTGCCAGCAGCTCTCCCAGCGGGGGTGTGGCCGAGCAGTACTTC. The full variable domain, in which reference TRBV9 and TRBJ2-7 provide the parts outside the CDR3, is DSGVTQTPKHLITATGQRVTLRCSPRSGDLSVYWYQQSLDQGLQFLIQYYNGEERAKGNILERFSAQQFPDLHSELNLSSLELGDSALYFCASSSPSGGVAEQYFGPGTRLTVT.

On this clonotype: The conserved final phenylalanine or tryptophan is absent from the CDR3, which likely points to a read error. The chain couples TRBV20-1 to TRBJ2-2; D may be TRBD1 (6 bases). Germline lookup yields CDR1 DFQATT and CDR2 SNEGSKA (reference sequence). This CDR3 comprises 14 residues. The chain's CDR3 is CSSRQQGNTGELFL. The CDR3 nucleotides read TGCAGTTCTAGACAACAGGGTAACACCGGGGAGCTGTTTTTA.

As to this clonotype: At one end, the junction sequence differs from germline, possibly due to a read error. V gene TRBV15 combines with J gene TRBJ2-2, with 11 bases fitting TRBD2. Germline CDR1 reads LNHNV; CDR2 reads YYDKDF (reference sequence). CDR3 size: 17 residues. CDR3 nucleotide sequence: TGTGCCACCAGCAGGGACCTAGCGGGGGGAGACACCGTGGAGCTTTTTTTT. It translates to CATSRDLAGGDTVELFF. Supplemented by reference TRBV15 and TRBJ2-2, the full variable domain reads DAMVIQNPRYQVTQFGKPVTLSCSQTLNHNVMYWYQQKSSQAPKLLFHYYDKDFNNEADTPDNFQSRRPNTSFCFLDIRSPGLGDTAMYLCATSRDLAGGDTVELFFGEGSRLTVL.

The chain links TRBV4-1 to TRBJ2-2; 11 nucleotides line up with TRBD2. Germline V gene data show CDR1 as MGHRA and CDR2 as YSYEKL. The trim removed 4 bases at V and 9 bases at J, leaving 10 bases unmatched. This CDR3 has 16 amino acids. The CDR3 sequence: CASSPGNSGRARELFF. The CDR3 DNA follows: TGCGCCAGCAGCCCTGGTAATAGCGGGAGGGCCCGGGAGCTGTTTTTT.

This clonotype came up many times. V gene TRBV19 combines with J gene TRBJ2-1; D is undetermined. The CDR3 runs 15 residues. Looked up from germline, CDR1 is LNHDA and CDR2 is SQIVND (reference sequence). V was trimmed by 7 bases and J by 0 bases, leaving 13 bases between them. The CDR3 coding sequence is TGTGCCAGTAAAGCCCGGGCTAGCTCCTACAATGAGCAGTTCTTC. This translates into CASKARASSYNEQFF.

As for this clonotype: A much larger clone lies one base from this, so it may be a read error. The chain carries TRBV30 and TRBJ2-7; D unclear. This CDR3 is built from 14 residues. Trimming pared 2 bases from V and 8 bases from J, leaving 19 bases between. Germline V gene sequence: CDR1 GTSNPN, CDR2 SVGIG (reference sequence). The CDR3 DNA reads TGTGCCTGGAGTTTTGATGATTCCCGAGGCAAGCAGTACTTC. Protein product: CAWSFDDSRGKQYF.

The V gene is TRBV30, the J gene TRBJ2-3; TRBD2 agrees at 8 bases. The CDR3 runs to 14 residues. CDR1 is GTSNPN and CDR2 is SVGIG in the germline V gene (reference sequence). The V segment lost 5 bases and the J segment 4 bases; nucleotides outside the gene matches: 8. The CDR3 coding sequence is TGTGCCTGGGGGCTAGCGGGTTTCGCAGATACGCAGTATTTT. Its protein product is CAWGLAGFADTQYF.

This clonotype was observed a few times. This may stem from a read error, because a much larger clone lies one nucleotide away. V and J are TRBV6-5 and TRBJ2-1, with D possibly matching TRBD2 (5 bases). Germline values: CDR1 MNHEY, CDR2 SVGAGI. The length of the CDR3 is 17 residues. CDR3 sequence reads: CASSYTRRGYSYNEQLF. CDR3 in DNA: TGTGCCAGCAGTTACACTAGACGCGGCTACTCCTACAATGAGCAGCTCTTC.

The chain joins TRBV19 to TRBJ1-2; perhaps TRBD1 as D (5 bases). The germline gives CDR1 LNHDA, CDR2 SQIVND (reference sequence). The ends were cut back, 4 bases at V and 4 bases at J, with 13 bases in the middle. This CDR3 contains 14 residues. Here the CDR3 reads CASSSSGTAYGYTF. Written as DNA, the CDR3 is TGTGCCAGTAGTAGCTCCGGGACGGCCTATGGCTACACCTTC.

This clonotype occurred a few times. The rearrangement uses TRBV20-1 and TRBJ2-1; the match to TRBD2 covers 8 bases. This CDR3 spans 16 amino acids. Germline V gene data show CDR1 as DFQATT and CDR2 as SNEGSKA (reference sequence). Unmatched junction bases numbered 18, after V lost 6 bases and J lost 8 bases. The CDR3 DNA reads as TGCAGTGCCCAGAACCCTAAGCGGGAGCCAATCGATGAGCAGTTCTTC. Amino acid sequence: CSAQNPKREPIDEQFF.

This clonotype appeared many times. The rearrangement links TRBV19 to TRBJ2-3; TRBD1 matches 8 bases. This CDR3 contains 15 residues. Germline loops: CDR1 LNHDA, CDR2 SQIVND (reference sequence). V was clipped by 5 bases and J by 3 bases; unmatched bases: 7. The CDR3 DNA reads TGTGCCAGTAGTTCTCGACAGGGGACGACAGATACGCAGTATTTT. Translated, it gives CASSSRQGTTDTQYF. The whole variable domain, remainder taken from reference TRBV19 and TRBJ2-3, is DGGITQSPKYLFRKEGQNVTLSCEQNLNHDAMYWYRQDPGQGLRLIYYSQIVNDFQKGDIAEGYSVSREKKESFPLTVTSAQKNPTAFYLCASSSRQGTTDTQYFGPGTRLTVL.

The chain employs TRBV20-1 and TRBJ2-3; 10 nucleotides line up with TRBD2. Trimming cost V 3 bases and J 2 bases; bases outside gene matches: 8. The CDR3 spans 16 residues. Per germline, CDR1 DFQATT and CDR2 SNEGSKA (reference sequence). CDR3 nucleotide sequence: TGCAGTGCTAGTCCGGTAGCGGGAGGCACCACAGATACGCAGTATTTT. Protein: CSASPVAGGTTDTQYF.

There are many counts of this clonotype. CDR3 in DNA: TGCGCCAGCAGCCAAGCCCCCCGGGCAGTCGCATCTTCTTCACCCCTCCACTTT. Protein product: CASSQAPRAVASSSPLHF. The chain links TRBV4-1 to TRBJ1-6; no clear D. Between the trimmed V and J ends, which lost 1 base and 9 bases, there was a span of 22 bases. There are 18 residues in the CDR3. Germline CDR1 reads MGHRA; CDR2 reads YSYEKL.

This clonotype showed up many times. The chain recombines TRBV12-3 or TRBV12-4 with TRBJ2-7; 7 nucleotides line up with TRBD2. V trimming: 8 bases; J trimming: 5 bases; junction bases outside the gene matches: 12. The CDR3 is made up of 14 amino acids. CDR3 DNA sequence: TGTGCCAGCGGACTGGGCGGGAGTAACGACGAGCAGTACTTC. Amino acids: CASGLGGSNDEQYF.

This clonotype was seen at least ten times. The chain has TRBV20-1 and TRBJ2-5; D ambiguous. Germline CDR1 DFQATT, CDR2 SNEGSKA (reference sequence). This CDR3 has 15 amino acids. Deletions cut 0 bases from V and 1 base from J, with 12 bases between. For the CDR3, the DNA is TGCAGTGCTAGAGATGGTGGCAAGGGCCAAGAGACCCAGTACTTC. As protein: CSARDGGKGQETQYF.

This clonotype is termed medium-sized. The chain recombines TRBV5-1 with TRBJ1-2; D is possibly TRBD1 (5 bases). Germline CDR1 SGHRS, CDR2 YFSETQ. Trimming took 0 bases from V and 3 from J, leaving 15 bases between them. The CDR3 has 16 amino acids. Written as DNA, the CDR3 is TGCGCCAGCAGCTTGGAGAACAGTGGGGGGGACTATGGCTACACCTTC. Its translation: CASSLENSGGDYGYTF.

CDR3 in amino acids: CASNPVGAGENNEQFF. The CDR3 DNA is TGTGCCAGCAACCCAGTTGGAGCGGGAGAAAACAATGAGCAGTTCTTC. V gene TRBV27 combines with J gene TRBJ2-1, with 8 bases matching TRBD2. The CDR3 is 16 residues long. Germline assignment: CDR1 MNHEY and CDR2 SMNVEV (reference sequence). V lost 7 bases to trimming and J lost 5 bases; unmatched junction nucleotides: 13.

This clonotype was seen only a few times. A much larger clone differs from this one at a single base, so this may be a read error. CDR3 in amino acids: CASSTRENQTQHF. The CDR3 nucleotides read TGTGCCAGCAGCACCAGAGAAAATCAGACCCAGCATTTT. This rearrangement joins TRBV5-5 to TRBJ1-5; unclear D gene. Germline V CDR1 and CDR2: SGHKS, YYEKEE (reference sequence). CDR3 length: 13 amino acids.

This chain joins TRBV20-1 and TRBJ1-2; 11 bases are shared with TRBD1. Germline V lookup: CDR1 DFQATT, CDR2 SNEGSKA (reference sequence). This CDR3 contains 15 residues. The V segment lost 6 bases and the J segment 8 bases; nucleotides outside the gene matches: 14. This CDR3 is CSATRTGGVVRGYTF. CDR3 bases: TGCAGTGCGACCCGGACAGGGGGCGTTGTGCGAGGCTACACCTTC.

This clonotype has ten or more counts. CDR3 sequence (DNA): TGTGCCAGCAGCCAAGATGTGAAGGTTTTCCATGGCTACACCTTC. Translation gives CASSQDVKVFHGYTF. The chain recombines TRBV3-1 with TRBJ1-2; no definite D call. The CDR3 covers 15 residues. Germline V gives CDR1 LGHDT, CDR2 YNNKEL (reference sequence). With 0 bases removed from V and 6 bases from J, the gap between germline ends came to 14 bases.

This clonotype was detected ten times or more. This chain links TRBV7-8 with TRBJ2-2; D may be TRBD1 (6 bases). This CDR3 contains 15 residues. Germline-derived CDR1 and CDR2 are SGHVS and FQNEAQ. The ends were cut back, 1 base at V and 1 base at J, with 7 bases in the middle. The CDR3 loop reads CASSLGGQNTGELFF. The CDR3 DNA reads TGTGCCAGCAGCTTAGGGGGACAGAACACCGGGGAGCTGTTTTTT.